The source of this T cell receptor (beta chain) is a study of T cells in Graves' hyperthyroidism and ophthalmopathy. Across the whole study: Any treatment followed the collection of peripheral blood at initial diagnosis.

This clonotype was found many times. Amplified regions were TCR beta CDR3 sequences from RNA transcripts. In the first-round RT-PCR of the TCR CDR3, the HTBI primer set was used. One entry per CDR3 protein, called by TCRdb with MiXCR from the multiplex PCR reads. This sample has a few hundred thousand distinct CDR3 sequences; roughly a fifth occur once, and the top ten carry about 50%. The sample comprised blood. The receptor's source is a woman in her 50s with Graves' hyperthyroidism.

The CDR3 sequence is CASSQKGTYEQYF. CDR3 DNA sequence: TGTGCCAGCAGCCAAAAGGGGACCTACGAGCAGTACTTC. This chain uses TRBV3-1 with TRBJ2-7, with D maybe TRBD1 (5 bases). V lost 2 bases and J 2 bases, leaving 7 bases between the germline ends. Germline V gene sequence: CDR1 LGHDT, CDR2 YNNKEL (reference sequence). The CDR3 consists of 13 residues.